The present T cell receptor beta chain was sequenced within a study of shared clonotypes between healthy human individuals. All donors qualified as healthy HIV-negative adults and had experienced no recent acute infections or vaccinations. CDR1 is SNHLY and CDR2 is FYNNEI in the germline V gene. Trimming cost V 8 bases and J 0 bases; bases outside gene matches: 3. The CDR3 totals 13 residues. The data were produced by immunoSEQ multiplex PCR, yet TCRdb's version contains in-frame clones alone and is incomplete. The sample contains 2 million or so clones, roughly 94% of which appear only once. The sequencing input was naive CD4+ T cells sorted from blood. Sample subset: CD45RA+ positively selected. J is TRBJ1-1 and V is TRBV2, with 7 bases lining up with TRBD1. The clonotype originates from a man younger than 35 in good health. The chain's CDR3 is CASVTGLNTEAFF. The CDR3 bases are TGTGCCAGCGTGACAGGGCTGAACACTGAAGCTTTCTTT.